The 22 T cell receptor beta chains in this list originate from one sample, sequenced in a study of blood T cell repertoires in COVID-19. Profiled with immunoSEQ multiplex PCR; TCRdb holds only in-frame clones, not every one. This table has about 180,000 clones, 89% appearing once. Sequenced sample: PBMCs or T cells enriched from blood (not recorded which). The receptors come from a woman in her thirties or forties with acute COVID-19.

V is TRBV30 and J is TRBJ1-3; TRBD1 is a possible D gene (5 bases). V gave up 2 bases and J gave up 8 bases, with 10 bases separating them. This CDR3 region has 12 residues. CDR1 is GTSNPN, CDR2 SVGIG, per germline (reference sequence). CDR3 amino acids: CAWSRGGDTIYF. DNA for the CDR3: TGTGCCTGGAGTCGCGGGGGAGACACCATATATTTT.

This clone occurred a few times. This chain connects TRBV5-1 to TRBJ2-4; 11 bases agree with TRBD1. V trimming: 1 base; J trimming: 9 bases; junction bases outside the gene matches: 9. The V gene's germline CDR1 is SGHRS and CDR2 YFSETQ. The CDR3 is made up of 16 amino acids. CDR3 residues: CASSLTQGQGVGIQYF. DNA for the CDR3: TGCGCCAGCAGCTTGACCCAGGGACAGGGGGTTGGCATTCAGTACTTC.

The chain is built from TRBV5-1 and TRBJ1-1, with D possibly matching TRBD1 (5 bases). Germline CDR1 is SGHRS and CDR2 is YFSETQ. CDR3 length equals 17 residues. Trimming removed 0 bases at V and 3 bases at J, with 18 bases between. CDR3 sequence reads: CASSLGTAGTKDTEAFF. DNA for the CDR3: TGCGCCAGCAGCTTGGGCACTGCCGGGACTAAGGACACTGAAGCTTTCTTT. Variable domain in full (rest from reference TRBV5-1 and TRBJ1-1): KAGVTQTPRYLIKTRGQQVTLSCSPISGHRSVSWYQQTPGQGLQFLFEYFSETQRNKGNFPGRFSGRQFSNSRSEMNVSTLELGDSALYLCASSLGTAGTKDTEAFFGQGTRLTVV.

The chain links TRBV19 to TRBJ2-2; a weak D match, TRBD1 (6 bases). The CDR3 runs to 15 residues. Trimming pared 5 bases from V and 7 bases from J, leaving 17 bases between. Germline CDR1 LNHDA, CDR2 SQIVND (reference sequence). CDR3 DNA: TGTGCCAGTAGTTTCGACAGGTTGCTGGACGGGGAGCTGTTTTTT. This translates into CASSFDRLLDGELFF.

The chain carries TRBV5-8 and TRBJ2-5, with 11 bases fitting TRBD2. This CDR3 is built from 17 residues. Trimming took 0 bases from V and 7 from J; bases not matched to a gene: 11. Germline CDR1 is SGHTS and CDR2 is YDEGEE. The CDR3 DNA reads as TGTGCCAGCAGCTTGGTTAGCGGGAGGGCCGAGGTGAGGACCCAGTACTTC. Translation gives CASSLVSGRAEVRTQYF.

The genes are TRBV5-5 and TRBJ2-7; TRBD2 agrees at 7 bases. The V gene end was trimmed by 4 bases and the J gene end by 3 bases; junction bases not matched to a gene: 16. This CDR3 is 17 amino acids long. CDR1 and CDR2 from the germline V gene are SGHKS and YYEKEE (reference sequence). In nucleotides, the CDR3 is TGTGCCAGCAGCACCAGCTTGGCGGGAGTTGAGGTCTACGAGCAGTACTTC. Its protein product is CASSTSLAGVEVYEQYF.

The chain carries TRBV14 and TRBJ1-1, with D unresolved. In germline, CDR1 is SGHDN, CDR2 FVKESK. Trimming took 1 base from V and 2 from J, leaving 5 bases between them. The CDR3 has 13 residues. CDR3 in DNA: TGTGCCAGCAGCCAAGCCGGTAACACTGAAGCTTTCTTT. Translation gives CASSQAGNTEAFF.

This sequence joins TRBV5-1 and TRBJ1-4; D not certain. V was clipped by 4 bases and J by 0 bases, with 16 bases between them. The CDR3 contains 17 residues. Germline-derived CDR1 and CDR2 are SGHRS and YFSETQ. The CDR3 bases are TGCGCCAGCAGCGTTTCCGGTTTTTTCACAACTAATGAAAAACTGTTTTTT. Translating gives CASSVSGFFTTNEKLFF. Looking up the rest from reference TRBV5-1 and TRBJ1-4 gives the full variable domain: KAGVTQTPRYLIKTRGQQVTLSCSPISGHRSVSWYQQTPGQGLQFLFEYFSETQRNKGNFPGRFSGRQFSNSRSEMNVSTLELGDSALYLCASSVSGFFTTNEKLFFGSGTQLSVL.

The chain joins TRBV14 to TRBJ2-3, with 7 bases lining up with TRBD2. The CDR3 is 15 residues long. In germline, CDR1 is SGHDN, CDR2 FVKESK. V trimming: 5 bases; J trimming: 1 base; junction bases outside the gene matches: 6. The CDR3 DNA is TGTGCCAGCAGCACCGAGCGGGGTCGCACAGATACGCAGTATTTT. This sequence encodes CASSTERGRTDTQYF.

The chain links TRBV12-5 to TRBJ1-2, with D uncertain. The germline gives CDR1 LGHNT, CDR2 FRNRAP. V was cut by 2 bases and J by 6 bases, with 10 bases left in between. There are 13 residues in the CDR3. CDR3: CASGLFGVDGYTF. DNA for the CDR3: TGTGCTAGTGGTTTGTTCGGGGTTGATGGCTACACCTTC.

This rearrangement joins TRBV12-3 or TRBV12-4 to TRBJ1-5, with unresolved D. This CDR3 region has 13 residues. Trimming took off 3 bases at V and 9 bases at J, with 12 bases between the two ends. As DNA, the CDR3 is TGTGCCAGCAGTTTCAGGCAAGACCTGCCCCAGCATTTT. This codes for CASSFRQDLPQHF.

The chain recombines TRBV6-2 or TRBV6-3 with TRBJ1-2; possibly TRBD1 for D (6 bases). The germline CDR1 and CDR2 sequences are MNHEY and SVGEGT. The length of the CDR3 is 15 residues. Trimming removed 1 base from V and 6 bases from J, with 15 bases in between. In DNA, the CDR3 is TGTGCCAGCAGTTACTTCGCCGGGGGGCAAGATGGCTACACCTTC. This sequence encodes CASSYFAGGQDGYTF.

The rearrangement joins TRBV19 to TRBJ2-1; a weak D match, TRBD2 (6 bases). The V and J ends lost 5 bases and 0 bases respectively, with 11 bases between them. The V gene's germline CDR1 is LNHDA and CDR2 SQIVND (reference sequence). This CDR3 has 15 residues. The CDR3 loop reads CASSWDSSSYNEQFF. The CDR3 DNA is TGTGCCAGTAGTTGGGACTCCAGCTCCTACAATGAGCAGTTCTTC.

This clone occurred a few times. V usage is TRBV9 and J usage is TRBJ2-1; TRBD1 agrees at 9 bases. The CDR3 runs to 16 residues. Germline CDR1 is SGDLS and CDR2 is YYNGEE. Trimming at V came to 2 bases and at J to 0 bases, leaving 3 bases not matched to a gene. CDR3 in amino acids: CASSVLQGASYNEQFF. For the CDR3, the DNA is TGTGCCAGCAGCGTCCTACAGGGGGCCTCCTACAATGAGCAGTTCTTC. The full variable domain, rest sourced from reference TRBV9 and TRBJ2-1, is DSGVTQTPKHLITATGQRVTLRCSPRSGDLSVYWYQQSLDQGLQFLIQYYNGEERAKGNILERFSAQQFPDLHSELNLSSLELGDSALYFCASSVLQGASYNEQFFGPGTRLTVL.

The CDR3 here is CASSTTGYSGGEYF. The CDR3 nucleotides read TGTGCCAGTAGTACCACGGGTTACTCCGGGGGAGAGTACTTC. The genes are TRBV19 and TRBJ2-7; weak D call: TRBD2 (6 bases). The CDR3 consists of 14 residues. Germline-derived CDR1 and CDR2 are LNHDA and SQIVND (reference sequence). V was shortened by 4 bases and J by 11 bases, with 21 bases between the two germline ends.

The DNA for the CDR3 is TGCGCCAGCAGCTTCGGGGACAATGAGCAGTTCTTC. Residues: CASSFGDNEQFF. The genes are TRBV5-1 and TRBJ2-1, with D perhaps TRBD2 (5 bases). Germline-derived CDR1 and CDR2 are SGHRS and YFSETQ. The V gene lost 2 bases and the J gene lost 5 bases, with 5 bases spanning the gap. The CDR3 sequence is 12 residues long.

V gene TRBV5-6 combines with J gene TRBJ1-5; no clear D. The germline V and J ends were trimmed by 1 base and 0 bases, with 11 bases remaining between them. The CDR3 has 16 amino acids. In germline, CDR1 is SGHDT, CDR2 YYEEEE. DNA for the CDR3: TGTGCCAGCAGCTTGAGTCAGGCCTATAGCAATCAGCCCCAGCATTTT. Residues: CASSLSQAYSNQPQHF.

This clone was counted a single time. The rearrangement joins TRBV5-5 to TRBJ2-1; 13 bases line up with TRBD2. Germline CDR1 reads SGHKS; CDR2 reads YYEKEE (reference sequence). V gave up 4 bases and J gave up 2 bases; unmatched junction bases: 3. This CDR3 spans 16 amino acids. Written as DNA, the CDR3 is TGTGCCAGCAGCCGACTAGCGGGGGGCACCTACAATGAGCAGTTCTTC. This sequence encodes CASSRLAGGTYNEQFF.

The J gene is TRBJ2-1, the V gene TRBV9; 14 nucleotides line up with TRBD2. Germline trimming cut 4 bases from V and 2 bases from J; bases unmatched to any gene: 17. The CDR3 runs 21 residues. Germline V gives CDR1 SGDLS, CDR2 YYNGEE. For the CDR3, the DNA is TGTGCCAGCAGCTTCCTCTCCGGGACTAGCGGGAGTCCCTTCGCCTACAATGAGCAGTTCTTC. As protein: CASSFLSGTSGSPFAYNEQFF.

This clone was detected only once. This chain links TRBV5-4 with TRBJ1-2; D perhaps matches TRBD1 (6 bases). Germline loops: CDR1 SGHNT, CDR2 YYREEE (reference sequence). Trimming took off 0 bases at V and 2 bases at J, with 11 bases between the two ends. This CDR3 comprises 15 residues. CDR3 sequence reads: CASSLVTGGNYGYTF. The CDR3 bases are TGTGCCAGCAGCTTGGTGACAGGTGGGAACTATGGCTACACCTTC.

V usage is TRBV13 and J usage is TRBJ2-5, with TRBD1 matching over 12 bases. The CDR3 loop spans 18 amino acids. Germline V gene lookup returns CDR1 PRHDT and CDR2 FYEKMQ (reference sequence). V shed 1 base, J shed 2 bases, and the junction held 8 bases outside the gene matches. The CDR3 bases are TGTGCCAGCAGCTTAGAGGGGACAGGGGGCGCTGAACAAGAGACCCAGTACTTC. Amino acid sequence: CASSLEGTGGAEQETQYF.

The gene calls are TRBV2 and TRBJ1-6; 8 positions agree with TRBD1. The J segment lost 7 bases and the V segment lost 4 bases, leaving 3 bases of the junction unmatched. This CDR3 is 14 amino acids long. Germline values: CDR1 SNHLY, CDR2 FYNNEI. The CDR3 sequence is CASSGQGWNSPLHF. The CDR3 DNA is TGTGCCAGCAGTGGACAGGGGTGGAATTCACCCCTCCACTTT.